Presented here are 26 T cell receptor beta chains from one specimen sequenced in a study of identical twins. One entry per CDR3 protein results from TCRdb running MiXCR on the 5' RACE reads. The sample has about 240,000 distinct CDR3 sequences, 6.5% to 9% seen once. The sample was also reused in another study, on yellow fever vaccine responses in identical twins.

Sample: CD8+ T cells sorted from blood. The source of these receptors is a woman younger than 30 in good health.

This clonotype was detected ten times or more. V usage is TRBV29-1 and J usage is TRBJ2-7; 9 bases match TRBD1. Trimming removed 7 bases from V and 5 bases from J; junction bases left unmatched: 12. CDR3 size: 14 residues. The germline gives CDR1 SQVTM, CDR2 ANQGSEA. CDR3 residues: CSGKTGGSMDEQYF. In DNA, the CDR3 is TGCAGCGGCAAAACAGGGGGCTCTATGGACGAGCAGTACTTC.

This clonotype was picked up a small number of times. The chain joins TRBV27 to TRBJ1-6, with 7 nucleotides matching TRBD1. Trimming removed 5 bases from V and 7 bases from J; junction bases left unmatched: 5. The CDR3 extends over 14 amino acids. Per germline, CDR1 MNHEY and CDR2 SMNVEV (reference sequence). In nucleotides, the CDR3 is TGTGCCAGCAGTCAAACAGGGGCCAATTCACCCCTCCACTTT. Amino acid sequence: CASSQTGANSPLHF.

The chain joins TRBV4-1 to TRBJ2-3; D might be TRBD2 (6 bases). Germline lookup yields CDR1 MGHRA and CDR2 YSYEKL. The CDR3 covers 14 residues. V was pared by 1 base and J by 8 bases, with 13 bases between. CDR3 in DNA: TGCGCCAGCAGCCAAGGGGACTCCCCAAGTACGCAGTATTTT. Its translation is CASSQGDSPSTQYF.

The chain links TRBV9 to TRBJ2-1; D remains unclear. This CDR3 comprises 16 residues. V lost 0 bases and J lost 8, with 18 bases in between. Germline assignment: CDR1 SGDLS and CDR2 YYNGEE. The CDR3 nucleotides are TGTGCCAGCAGCGTAGACGGAGCCACCCCATGGGATGAGCAGTTCTTC. Translating gives CASSVDGATPWDEQFF.

This clonotype was detected many times. This chain joins TRBV29-1 and TRBJ2-1, with 7 bases that match TRBD2. With 4 bases clipped from V and 2 bases from J, the junction kept 5 bases outside the gene matches. This CDR3 is 14 amino acids long. Germline loops: CDR1 SQVTM, CDR2 ANQGSEA. The CDR3 DNA sequence: TGCAGCGTTGTTGGGGGGGTAGCCTACAATGAGCAGTTCTTC. Translation: CSVVGGVAYNEQFF.

This clonotype was seen a handful of times. V and J are TRBV29-1 and TRBJ2-1, with 8 bases lining up with TRBD2. The CDR3 covers 13 residues. Germline loops: CDR1 SQVTM, CDR2 ANQGSEA. V shed 7 bases, J shed 4 bases, and the junction held 6 bases outside the gene matches. The CDR3 nucleotides read TGCAGCGAAAGGGTAGCGGGATACAATGAGCAGTTCTTC. It encodes CSERVAGYNEQFF.

The chain recombines TRBV27 with TRBJ2-7; 8 bases are shared with TRBD2. CDR1 MNHEY and CDR2 SMNVEV come from the germline V gene (reference sequence). With V trimmed by 5 bases and J by 3 bases, 6 bases remained unmatched. This CDR3 is 14 amino acids long. The CDR3 bases are TGTGCCAGCAGTCGGGGCGGGGGGTACTACGAGCAGTACTTC. Encoded protein: CASSRGGGYYEQYF.

This clonotype was detected a few times. The chain combines TRBV11-2 with TRBJ1-1; no firm D call. Deletions cut 1 base from V and 8 bases from J, with 8 bases between. Germline loops: CDR1 SGHAT, CDR2 FQNNGV. This CDR3 comprises 12 residues. CDR3 sequence reads: CASSLVPDEAFF. In nucleotides, the CDR3 is TGTGCCAGCAGCTTAGTGCCTGACGAAGCTTTCTTT.

This clonotype has only a few counts. CDR3 sequence (DNA): TGTGCCAGCAGTTTTCCACAGGGAAGGAATCAGCCCCAGCATTTT. As protein: CASSFPQGRNQPQHF. The V gene is TRBV28, the J gene TRBJ1-5; TRBD1 might be the D (6 bases). Trimming left V 3 bases short and J 4 bases short, with 13 bases between. Germline CDR1 reads MDHEN; CDR2 reads SYDVKM. CDR3 size: 15 residues.

This clonotype was seen repeatedly, ten times or more. This rearrangement joins TRBV5-1 to TRBJ1-4, with D perhaps matching TRBD1 (5 bases). Looked up from germline, CDR1 is SGHRS and CDR2 is YFSETQ. The CDR3 runs to 16 residues. V shed 4 bases and J shed 3 bases, with 16 bases lying between them. The CDR3 DNA reads TGCGCCAGCAGCGATGCGGGGGACCCGGCTAATGAAAAACTGTTTTTT. It yields the protein CASSDAGDPANEKLFF.

The chain uses TRBV7-8 and TRBJ2-5, with 9 bases fitting TRBD2. The CDR3 has 17 amino acids. Germline CDR1 SGHVS, CDR2 FQNEAQ. V lost 1 base to trimming and J lost 4 bases; unmatched junction nucleotides: 10. CDR3 region: CASSLVNRRGGIETQYF. As DNA, the CDR3 is TGTGCCAGCAGCTTAGTTAATCGGCGGGGGGGCATAGAGACCCAGTACTTC.

This clonotype was counted ten times or more. The V gene is TRBV12-3 or TRBV12-4, the J gene TRBJ1-1; D unclear. The CDR3 covers 12 residues. The ends were cut back, 10 bases at V and 0 bases at J, with 9 bases in the middle. The CDR3 is CATTTVNTEAFF. The CDR3 bases are TGTGCCACAACGACGGTGAACACTGAAGCTTTCTTT.

The CDR3 sequence is CASSLDRFEAFF. CDR3 nucleotide sequence: TGTGCCAGCAGTTTGGACAGGTTTGAAGCTTTCTTT. The V call is TRBV6-2 or TRBV6-3, the J call TRBJ1-1; 7 bases fit TRBD1. This CDR3 spans 12 amino acids. The junction had 3 bases not matched to a gene; V was cut back by 4 bases and J by 7 bases. Germline lookup yields CDR1 MNHEY and CDR2 SVGEGT.

This clonotype was found a few times. J is TRBJ1-5 and V is TRBV11-2; TRBD1 might be the D (5 bases). Trimming shortened V by 5 bases and J by 7 bases, and 18 bases separated the two germline ends. This CDR3 spans 15 amino acids. CDR1 is SGHAT, CDR2 FQNNGV, per germline. CDR3 in amino acids: CASSLGEGLGQPQHF. Written as DNA, the CDR3 is TGTGCCAGCAGCCTCGGAGAGGGACTCGGGCAGCCCCAGCATTTT.

This clonotype was detected ten times or more. This rearrangement joins TRBV19 to TRBJ2-7; 11 bases are a match to TRBD1. J gave up 3 bases and V 3 bases, and 1 base lay outside the gene matches. This CDR3 has 14 residues. Germline-derived CDR1 and CDR2 are LNHDA and SQIVND (reference sequence). The CDR3 nucleotides read TGTGCCAGTAGTATGGGACAGGGGGACTACGAGCAGTACTTC. It translates to CASSMGQGDYEQYF.

This clonotype was seen repeatedly, ten times or more. V and J are TRBV20-1 and TRBJ2-7; 7 positions match TRBD1. Unmatched junction bases numbered 4, after V lost 2 bases and J lost 6 bases. In germline, CDR1 is DFQATT, CDR2 SNEGSKA (reference sequence). The CDR3 loop spans 12 amino acids. The CDR3 DNA follows: TGCAGTGCTAGACCGACAGGGAGCGAGCAGTACGTC. It translates to CSARPTGSEQYV.

The table lists this clonotype with many counts. As DNA, the CDR3 is TGCGCCAGCAGCCAGCACTTGTGGCGAGGGGGTTGGGAAGCTTTCTTT. Its protein product is CASSQHLWRGGWEAFF. The rearrangement uses TRBV4-1 and TRBJ1-1; D is possibly TRBD1 (6 bases). Germline CDR1 and CDR2: MGHRA and YSYEKL. The V end was cut by 3 bases, the J end by 8 bases, with 22 bases between. The CDR3 is 16 residues long.

This clonotype was counted between two and nine times. V and J are TRBV12-3 or TRBV12-4 and TRBJ2-1, with TRBD2 identical over 9 bases. J lost 4 bases, V lost 11 bases, and 9 bases had no gene match. There are 14 residues in the CDR3. The CDR3 region is CASGVAGAYNEQFF. As DNA, the CDR3 is TGTGCCTCTGGGGTAGCGGGGGCTTACAATGAGCAGTTCTTC.

V usage is TRBV10-3 and J usage is TRBJ2-7, with a possible D match to TRBD2 (6 bases). The CDR3 length is 14 residues. Looked up from germline, CDR1 is ENHRY and CDR2 is SYGVKD. V lost 4 bases and J lost 7, with 17 bases in between. The CDR3 region is CAISAARELWEQYF. CDR3 coding DNA: TGTGCCATCAGTGCAGCCCGGGAGCTTTGGGAGCAGTACTTC.

This clonotype was recorded many times. The V and J genes are TRBV29-1 and TRBJ1-1, with 7 positions matching TRBD1. V dropped 1 base and J dropped 2; count of bases not matched to a gene: 7. CDR3 length: 15 residues. Per germline, CDR1 SQVTM and CDR2 ANQGSEA. The CDR3 spells CSVEGRQGGNTEAFF. The DNA of the CDR3 is TGCAGCGTTGAAGGGCGACAGGGTGGTAACACTGAAGCTTTCTTT.

This clonotype was observed at least ten times. The chain carries TRBV9 and TRBJ2-1; D may be TRBD2 (5 bases). Germline values: CDR1 SGDLS, CDR2 YYNGEE. Trimming left V 4 bases short and J 5 bases short, with 10 bases between. The CDR3 is made up of 13 amino acids. The CDR3 sequence: CASSPVRDNEQFF. The CDR3 DNA reads TGTGCCAGCAGCCCAGTGAGGGACAATGAGCAGTTCTTC.

This clonotype was detected many times. The rearrangement uses TRBV27 and TRBJ2-1; D is uncertain. Germline V CDR1 and CDR2: MNHEY, SMNVEV (reference sequence). Trimming removed 10 bases from V and 9 bases from J, with 16 bases in between. The length of the CDR3 is 12 residues. CDR3 sequence (DNA): TGTGCCACCCTTGCTTACTGGGGTGAGCAGTTCTTC. It encodes CATLAYWGEQFF.

The chain joins TRBV5-1 to TRBJ1-1, with D maybe TRBD1 (6 bases). The length of the CDR3 is 14 residues. The ends were cut back, 4 bases at V and 3 bases at J, with 13 bases in the middle. CDR1 and CDR2 from the germline V gene are SGHRS and YFSETQ. The CDR3 bases are TGCGCCAGCAGCGAATACAGGGTAGACACTGAAGCTTTCTTT. It specifies CASSEYRVDTEAFF.

This chain joins TRBV12-3 or TRBV12-4 and TRBJ2-3; a possible D gene is TRBD2 (5 bases). This CDR3 is built from 14 residues. V was cut by 6 bases and J by 2 bases, with 12 bases left in between. CDR3 nucleotide sequence: TGTGCCAGCAGCCCCCGGGGAGCCACAGATACGCAGTATTTT. Protein sequence: CASSPRGATDTQYF.

This clonotype was seen a few times. The chain joins TRBV20-1 to TRBJ2-1; D is ambiguous. Deletions cut 8 bases from V and 9 bases from J, with 14 bases between. The CDR3 runs 11 residues. Looked up from germline, CDR1 is DFQATT and CDR2 is SNEGSKA (reference sequence). CDR3 sequence: CSWKVSAEQFF. CDR3 DNA sequence: TGCAGTTGGAAGGTGTCCGCTGAGCAGTTCTTC.

This clonotype was counted many times. The rearrangement links TRBV12-3 or TRBV12-4 to TRBJ2-5; 9 bases fit TRBD2. The CDR3 has 14 amino acids. The trim removed 7 bases at V and 2 bases at J, leaving 5 bases unmatched. CDR3 residues: CASTSGGFQETQYF. For the CDR3, the DNA is TGTGCCAGCACCAGCGGGGGGTTTCAAGAGACCCAGTACTTC.